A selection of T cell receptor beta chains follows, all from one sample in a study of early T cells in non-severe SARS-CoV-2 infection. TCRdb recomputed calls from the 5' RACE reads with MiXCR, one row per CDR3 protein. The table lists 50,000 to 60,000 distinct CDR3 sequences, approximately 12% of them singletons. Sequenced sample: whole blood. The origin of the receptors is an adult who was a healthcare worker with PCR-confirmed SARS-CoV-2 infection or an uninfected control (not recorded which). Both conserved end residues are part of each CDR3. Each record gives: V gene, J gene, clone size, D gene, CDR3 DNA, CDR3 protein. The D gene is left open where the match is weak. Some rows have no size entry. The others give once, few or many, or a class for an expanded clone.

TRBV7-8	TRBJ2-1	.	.	TGTGCCAGCACCCCTAGGGTCATCTACAATGAGCAGTTCTTC	CASTPRVIYNEQFF
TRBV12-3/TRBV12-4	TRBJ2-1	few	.	TGTGCCAGCAGCTACCCAACGGCGAGCTCCTACAATGAGCAGTTCTTC	CASSYPTASSYNEQFF
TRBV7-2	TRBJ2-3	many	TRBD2	TGTGCCAGCAGCTTAGCGTTACCGGGACTAGTCCTCTGGCGCACAGATACGCAGTATTTT	CASSLALPGLVLWRTDTQYF
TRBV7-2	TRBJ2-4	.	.	TGTGCCAGCAGCTTAAAAGCGTCAAACATTCAGTACTTC	CASSLKASNIQYF
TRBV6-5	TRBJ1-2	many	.	TGTGCCAGCAGTTACTCGCTGGGGGGGGACGTTCGAAGTAACTATGGCTACACCTTC	CASSYSLGGDVRSNYGYTF
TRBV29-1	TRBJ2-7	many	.	TGCAGCTTCATGACCTACAAGCCCGGAGATCGACTGGTCGCCTACGAGCAGTACTTC	CSFMTYKPGDRLVAYEQYF
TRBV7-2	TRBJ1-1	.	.	TGTGCCAGCAGCTTATATCTGGGGACTGAAGCTTTCTTT	CASSLYLGTEAFF
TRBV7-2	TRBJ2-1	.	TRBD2	TGTGCCAGCAGCTTAAGGCTAGCGGGGGGTTTAAGTGAGCAGTTCTTC	CASSLRLAGGLSEQFF
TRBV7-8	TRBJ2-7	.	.	TGTGCCAGCAGCTCCCCAGGGGGGCAGGGTTTAGCTCACGAGCAGTACTTC	CASSSPGGQGLAHEQYF
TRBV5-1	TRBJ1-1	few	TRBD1	TGCGCCAGCAGCCGCGGAGACAGGGATGAGAGCACTGAAGCTTTCTTT	CASSRGDRDESTEAFF
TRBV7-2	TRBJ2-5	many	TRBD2	TGTGCCAGCAGCTTCTCGGGACTAGGGGAAGACCAGTACTTC	CASSFSGLGEDQYF
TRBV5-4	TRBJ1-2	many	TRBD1	TGTGCCAGCAGCTTGGCAGGGACAGGAGGGAAGGGCTACACCTTC	CASSLAGTGGKGYTF
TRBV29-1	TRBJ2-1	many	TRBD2	TGCAGCGTCGTTGGTGATAGCGGGGGATCTCTTTACAATGAGCAGTTCTTC	CSVVGDSGGSLYNEQFF
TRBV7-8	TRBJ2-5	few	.	TGTGCCAGCAGCTCCAGGGAGGTAGAGACCCAGTACTTC	CASSSREVETQYF
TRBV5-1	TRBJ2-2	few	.	TGCGCCAGCACCCACTCCGGTCCCGGGGAGCTGTTTTTT	CASTHSGPGELFF
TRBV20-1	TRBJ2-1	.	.	TGCAGTGCACCAAAACAGACCGTCTCCTACAATGAGCAGTTCTTC	CSAPKQTVSYNEQFF
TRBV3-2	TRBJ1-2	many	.	TGTGCCAGCAGCCGCAGACGGAGGGACCGATCCTATGGCTACACCTTC	CASSRRRRDRSYGYTF
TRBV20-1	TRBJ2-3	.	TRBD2	TGCAGTGCTAGAATAGCGGGGCTCACAGATACGCAGTATTTT	CSARIAGLTDTQYF
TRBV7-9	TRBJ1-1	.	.	TGTGCCAGTGATTACGGAAGGAACACTGAAGCTTTCTTT	CASDYGRNTEAFF
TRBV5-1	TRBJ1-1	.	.	TGCGCCAGCAGCGCACCCGGGACCGCGAACACTGAAGCTTTCTTT	CASSAPGTANTEAFF
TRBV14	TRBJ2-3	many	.	TGTGCCAGCAGCCGGGGGGTATCCTCAGATACGCAGTATTTT	CASSRGVSSDTQYF
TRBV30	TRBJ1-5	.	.	TGTGCCTGGAGGGGGTCTAGCAATCAGCCCCAGCATTTT	CAWRGSSNQPQHF
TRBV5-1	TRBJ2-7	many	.	TGCGCCAGCAGCTTGGACAGAACCTACGAGCAGTACTTC	CASSLDRTYEQYF
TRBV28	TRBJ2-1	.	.	TGTGCCAGCAGTTCCCCTCTTATAGCAGCGCAGTTCTTC	CASSSPLIAAQFF
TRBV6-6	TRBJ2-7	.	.	TGTGCCAGCAGTTACTCGTCTGAGGGGAGAGGCGAGCAGTACTTC	CASSYSSEGRGEQYF
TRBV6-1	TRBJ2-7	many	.	TGTGCCAGCAGTGAAGTTGGTTTATCTGGGGAGCAGTACTTC	CASSEVGLSGEQYF
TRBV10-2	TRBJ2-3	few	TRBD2	TGCGCCAGCGTAGCGGGGGGAAGCACAGATACGCAGTATTTT	CASVAGGSTDTQYF
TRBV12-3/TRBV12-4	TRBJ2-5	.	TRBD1	TGTGCCAGCAGTTCTACTGGACAGGTGCAAGAGACCCAGTACTTC	CASSSTGQVQETQYF
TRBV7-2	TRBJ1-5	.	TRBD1	TGTGCCAGCAGCCCTCGACCGGGACAGGGCGATCAGCCCCAGCATTTT	CASSPRPGQGDQPQHF
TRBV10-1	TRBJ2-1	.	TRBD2	TGCGCCAGCAGTGAAGGTTTATGGTCTAGCGGGGGGAAAAGCTCCTACAATGAGCAGTTCTTC	CASSEGLWSSGGKSSYNEQFF
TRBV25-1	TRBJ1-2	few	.	TGTGCCAGCAGTGACTCAAGCGGATACACCTTC	CASSDSSGYTF